This TCR beta chain came from a study of T cells in Graves' hyperthyroidism and ophthalmopathy. Graves' hyperthyroidism without ophthalmopathy progression within 18 months was termed stable. On this clonotype: As yet, its antigen is unknown.

This CDR3 is 14 amino acids long. V dropped 2 bases and J dropped 0 bases, with 8 bases sitting between them. Germline CDR1 SEHNR, CDR2 FQNEAQ (reference sequence). Overall study results and limits: Researchers found most expanded thyroid clonotypes above 0.001 in blood as well.

It was RNA transcripts that yielded the amplified TCR beta CDR3 regions. TCR CDR3 underwent first-round RT-PCR with the HTBI primer set. TCRdb redid the calling of the multiplex PCR reads with MiXCR, one entry per CDR3 protein. The table has some 460,000 distinct CDR3 sequences, 15% to 19% seen once. The chain carries TRBV7-9 and TRBJ2-7, with D hard to call. Sequenced input: blood. This TCR was recovered from a young woman with Graves' hyperthyroidism. The DNA for the CDR3 is TGTGCCAGCAGCTTAAACGCCTTCTCCTACGAGCAGTACTTC. Translating it yields CASSLNAFSYEQYF.